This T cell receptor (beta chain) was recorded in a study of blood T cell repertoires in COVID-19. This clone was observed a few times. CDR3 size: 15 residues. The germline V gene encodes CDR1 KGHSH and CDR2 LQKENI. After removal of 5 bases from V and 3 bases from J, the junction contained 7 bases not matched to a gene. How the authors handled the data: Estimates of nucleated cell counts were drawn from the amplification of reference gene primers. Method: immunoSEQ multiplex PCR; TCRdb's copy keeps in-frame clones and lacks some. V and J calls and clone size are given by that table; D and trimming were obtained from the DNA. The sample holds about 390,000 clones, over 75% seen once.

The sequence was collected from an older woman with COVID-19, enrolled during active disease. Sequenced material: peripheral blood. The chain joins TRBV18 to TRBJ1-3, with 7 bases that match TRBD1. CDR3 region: CASSATGTDGNTIYF. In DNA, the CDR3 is TGTGCCAGCTCAGCTACCGGGACAGATGGAAACACCATATATTTT.